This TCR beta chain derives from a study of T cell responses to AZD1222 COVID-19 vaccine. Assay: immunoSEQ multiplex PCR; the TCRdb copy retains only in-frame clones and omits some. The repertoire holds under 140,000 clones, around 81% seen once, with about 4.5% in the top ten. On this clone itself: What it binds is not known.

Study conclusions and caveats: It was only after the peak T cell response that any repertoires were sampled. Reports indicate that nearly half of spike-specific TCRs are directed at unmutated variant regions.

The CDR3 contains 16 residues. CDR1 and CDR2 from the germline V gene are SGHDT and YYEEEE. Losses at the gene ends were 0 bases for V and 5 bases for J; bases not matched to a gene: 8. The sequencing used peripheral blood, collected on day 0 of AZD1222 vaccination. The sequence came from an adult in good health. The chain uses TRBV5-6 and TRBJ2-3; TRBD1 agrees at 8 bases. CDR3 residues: CASSLADRATVDTQYF. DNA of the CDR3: TGTGCCAGCAGCTTGGCGGACAGGGCGACAGTAGATACGCAGTATTTT.